Described below is a single T cell receptor beta chain sequence and its context. Its antigen is undetermined. The protocol was immunoSEQ multiplex PCR, while the TCRdb copy is restricted to in-frame clones and leaves out a portion. The sample yields 20,000 to 30,000 clones, 81% seen once. Trimming removed 6 bases at V and 3 bases at J, with 18 bases between. Per germline, CDR1 MDHEN and CDR2 SYDVKM. The CDR3 runs to 15 residues. These data come from a study of PD-1 blockade in classical Hodgkin lymphoma. No patient escaped relapse after autologous stem cell transplantation, and brentuximab vedotin exposure varied. General observations from the study: In CD4+ cells, TCR diversity went up significantly by C4D1, but in CD8+ cells it did not. Those starting nivolumab under 1 year post-ASCT were excluded.

The source is a human donor with classical Hodgkin lymphoma. This chain uses TRBV28 with TRBJ2-7, with D hard to call. The source material was peripheral blood mononuclear cells (PBMCs), sampled before the second cycle of nivolumab. The CDR3 coding sequence is TGTGCCAGCAGCCCACCAGATAAGCTTTTCTACGAGCAGTACTTC. This gives the protein CASSPPDKLFYEQYF.